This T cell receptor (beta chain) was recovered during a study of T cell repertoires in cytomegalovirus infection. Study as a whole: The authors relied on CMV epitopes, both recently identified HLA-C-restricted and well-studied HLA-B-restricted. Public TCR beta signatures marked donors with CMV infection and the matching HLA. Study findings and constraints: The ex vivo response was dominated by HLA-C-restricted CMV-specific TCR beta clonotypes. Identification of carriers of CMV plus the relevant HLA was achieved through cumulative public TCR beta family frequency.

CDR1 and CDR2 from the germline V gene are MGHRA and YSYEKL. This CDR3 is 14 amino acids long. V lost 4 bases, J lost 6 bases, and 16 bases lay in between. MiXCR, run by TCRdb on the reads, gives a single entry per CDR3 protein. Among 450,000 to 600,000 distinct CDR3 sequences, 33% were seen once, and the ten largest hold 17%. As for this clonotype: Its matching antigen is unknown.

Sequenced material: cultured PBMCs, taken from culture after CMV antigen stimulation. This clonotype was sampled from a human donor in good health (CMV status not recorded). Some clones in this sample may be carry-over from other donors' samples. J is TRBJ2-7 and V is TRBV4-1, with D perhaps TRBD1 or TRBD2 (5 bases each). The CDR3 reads CASSPIYTGGEQYF. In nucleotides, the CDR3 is TGCGCCAGCAGCCCGATCTATACAGGAGGCGAGCAGTACTTC.